A single sample is the source of the 30 T cell receptor beta chains below, sequenced in a study of diagnostic markers for celiac disease. TCRdb reanalyzed the reads and collapses them to one entry per CDR3 protein, without DNA. This table holds about 1,300 distinct CDR3 sequences. What was sequenced was either unsorted cells or a sorted T cell fraction (not recorded which). Source of these receptors: a human donor. This table probably holds off-target reads from a library built for another chain.

The CDR3 sequence is CASSLRQGGNTGELFF. The gene calls are TRBV5-1 and TRBJ2-2; TCRdb returns TRBD2, unconfirmable since there is no DNA. Germline assignment: CDR1 SGHRS and CDR2 YFSETQ. This CDR3 has 16 amino acids.

The rearrangement joins TRBV5-1 to TRBJ2-7; TCRdb returns TRBD2, unconfirmable since there is no DNA. This CDR3 has 15 residues. Germline V gives CDR1 SGHRS, CDR2 YFSETQ. CDR3 amino acids: CASSLDWTSSYEQYF.

In terms of frequency, this clonotype is large. The rearrangement links TRBV29-1 to TRBJ2-7; TCRdb's assignment of TRBD1 cannot be checked, as there is no DNA. The germline gives CDR1 SQVTM, CDR2 ANQGSEA. This CDR3 region has 12 residues. The CDR3 is CSATTLTHEQYF.

This clonotype ranks as large in terms of frequency. This CDR3 reads CASSQDRGRAHEQFF. The J gene is TRBJ2-1, the V gene TRBV4-3; as DNA is missing, the TRBD2 call by TCRdb cannot be tested. The germline CDR1 and CDR2 sequences are LGHNA and YSLEER. CDR3 length: 15 amino acids.

The V call is TRBV2, the J call TRBJ1-4; TCRdb names TRBD1, which stays unverified in the absence of DNA. Looked up from germline, CDR1 is SNHLY and CDR2 is FYNNEI. The CDR3 is made up of 15 amino acids. The CDR3 reads CASSAYRGTNEKLFF. Full variable domain (rest looked up from reference TRBV2 and TRBJ1-4): EPEVTQTPSHQVTQMGQEVILRCVPISNHLYFYWYRQILGQKVEFLVSFYNNEISEKSEIFDDQFSVERPDGSNFTLKIRSTKLEDSAMYFCASSAYRGTNEKLFFGSGTQLSVL.

The chain combines TRBV11-2 with TRBJ2-3; TCRdb reports TRBD1, a call that lacks DNA to check it against. Germline CDR1 and CDR2: SGHAT and FQNNGV. CDR3 length: 14 amino acids. Here the CDR3 reads CASSYLARPNTQYF.

Judged by frequency, this clonotype is large. The rearrangement uses TRBV7-8 and TRBJ2-1; as DNA is missing, the TRBD1 call by TCRdb cannot be tested. Germline CDR1 reads SGHVS; CDR2 reads FQNEAQ. This CDR3 is built from 15 residues. This CDR3 reads CASSLGRGVYNEQFF.

This chain uses TRBV20-1 with TRBJ2-2; TCRdb selects TRBD2, and the lack of DNA leaves this call unchecked. This CDR3 spans 15 amino acids. The V gene's germline CDR1 is DFQATT and CDR2 SNEGSKA (reference sequence). The CDR3 reads CSASSSGSIAGELFF.

CDR3 amino acids: CASSLAWDTEAFF. V gene TRBV7-8 combines with J gene TRBJ1-1. This CDR3 comprises 13 residues. Germline CDR1 SGHVS, CDR2 FQNEAQ.

This clonotype ranks as large in terms of frequency. This rearrangement joins TRBV7-2 to TRBJ2-7. CDR3 length: 15 amino acids. Germline V CDR1 and CDR2: SGHTA, FQGNSA. Here the CDR3 reads CASSLAGGSSYEQYF.

This chain links TRBV12-3 or TRBV12-4 with TRBJ2-5; the D gene TCRdb calls, TRBD1, cannot be checked with no DNA. The CDR3 has 15 residues. The CDR3 loop reads CASSPVTGIQETQYF.

This clonotype ranks as large in terms of frequency. The genes are TRBV5-6 and TRBJ2-6; TCRdb's D call of TRBD1 is untestable without DNA. CDR1 and CDR2 (germline): SGHDT, YYEEEE. The CDR3 consists of 18 residues. The CDR3 region is CASSSAGQGSSGANVLTF.

The CDR3 region is CASNPQGLRGTDTQYF. This chain connects TRBV6-2 or TRBV6-3 to TRBJ2-3; TCRdb gives TRBD2 as the D gene, but with no DNA this cannot be confirmed. CDR1 and CDR2 from the germline V gene are MNHEY and SVGEGT. The CDR3 contains 16 residues.

V is TRBV2 and J is TRBJ2-3; no DNA is available, so the TRBD2 call from TCRdb remains unchecked. From germline, CDR1 is SNHLY and CDR2 FYNNEI. This CDR3 contains 15 residues. The CDR3 protein is CASSEGTSGADTQYF.

Here the CDR3 reads CASSPPGQGPTTDYGYTF. The V and J genes are TRBV28 and TRBJ1-2; the D gene TCRdb calls, TRBD1, cannot be checked with no DNA. CDR3 size: 18 residues. Germline CDR1 is MDHEN and CDR2 is SYDVKM.

The chain joins TRBV12-3 or TRBV12-4 to TRBJ1-3. The CDR3 covers 13 residues. The CDR3: CASSLTTGNTIYF.

J is TRBJ1-1 and V is TRBV20-1. The CDR3 has 13 residues. Germline CDR1 DFQATT, CDR2 SNEGSKA (reference sequence). The chain's CDR3 is CSASDSLNTEAFF.

This chain connects TRBV10-2 to TRBJ2-1. Germline lookup yields CDR1 WSHSY and CDR2 SAAADI. The CDR3 runs to 11 residues. The CDR3 protein is CASRIANEQFF.

V is TRBV7-2 and J is TRBJ2-7. The germline V gene encodes CDR1 SGHTA and CDR2 FQGNSA. The CDR3 has 14 amino acids. CDR3 amino acids: CASSLRYGEGEQYF.

This rearrangement joins TRBV20-1 to TRBJ2-1; no DNA is available, so the TRBD1 call from TCRdb remains unchecked. Germline values: CDR1 DFQATT, CDR2 SNEGSKA (reference sequence). The CDR3 is made up of 11 amino acids. Here the CDR3 reads CSASTTGQRFF.

This clonotype is identified as large from frequency. The CDR3 sequence: CASSFPGTLAKNIQYF. The chain is built from TRBV28 and TRBJ2-4; as DNA is missing, the TRBD1 call by TCRdb cannot be tested. Per germline, CDR1 MDHEN and CDR2 SYDVKM. The CDR3 extends over 16 amino acids.

The CDR3 loop reads CASSPSMMLGLNEQFF. This chain uses TRBV18 with TRBJ2-1; TCRdb names TRBD2, which stays unverified in the absence of DNA. Looked up from germline, CDR1 is KGHSH and CDR2 is LQKENI. The CDR3 has 16 amino acids.

This chain uses TRBV5-1 with TRBJ2-1; TCRdb names TRBD2, which stays unverified in the absence of DNA. The germline gives CDR1 SGHRS, CDR2 YFSETQ. The CDR3 is 14 amino acids. The CDR3 is CASSLNSGRDEQFF.

The chain combines TRBV7-2 with TRBJ1-1; lacking DNA, the TRBD1 call made by TCRdb goes unchecked. The CDR3 has 18 residues. Per germline, CDR1 SGHTA and CDR2 FQGNSA. This CDR3 reads CASRNLTQGRAVNTEAFF.

By frequency, this clonotype is medium-sized (0.01 to 0.1%). J is TRBJ2-3 and V is TRBV20-1; TCRdb's D call of TRBD2 is untestable without DNA. Per germline, CDR1 DFQATT and CDR2 SNEGSKA (reference sequence). The CDR3 runs 17 residues. The CDR3 sequence is CSASRRLAGVRTDTQYF.

The V gene is TRBV10-3, the J gene TRBJ1-1; TCRdb's D call, TRBD1, is unchecked because there is no DNA. The germline V gene has CDR1 ENHRY and CDR2 SYGVKD. The CDR3 runs 12 residues. The CDR3 is CATSGGMTEAFF.

The CDR3 is CASSLFQGVEEQFF. The genes are TRBV12-3 or TRBV12-4 and TRBJ2-1; without DNA, the TCRdb call of TRBD1 cannot be checked. CDR3 length: 14 residues.

The chain recombines TRBV10-3 with TRBJ2-1. Per germline, CDR1 ENHRY and CDR2 SYGVKD. This CDR3 contains 16 residues. The CDR3 here is CAISESMAGSYNEQFF.

This rearrangement joins TRBV12-3 or TRBV12-4 to TRBJ1-2; TCRdb gives TRBD1 as the D gene, but with no DNA this cannot be confirmed. The CDR3 length is 15 residues. CDR3: CASSHPRTGEKGYTF.

This chain links TRBV20-1 with TRBJ2-5; the D gene TCRdb calls, TRBD1, cannot be checked with no DNA. The CDR3 spans 13 residues. Germline loops: CDR1 DFQATT, CDR2 SNEGSKA (reference sequence). The CDR3 is CSALGQTQETQYF.